This T cell receptor (beta chain) was retrieved from a study of control samples from healthy donors and cancer patients. This clone was observed a handful of times. The V gene end was trimmed by 1 base and the J gene end by 7 bases; junction bases not matched to a gene: 4. This CDR3 is 14 amino acids long. CDR1 is LGHNA and CDR2 is YSLEER in the germline V gene. Here immunoSEQ multiplex PCR was the method, and the copy in TCRdb shows in-frame clones only, minus some. Of approximately 49,000 clones detected, around 90% appear once; the ten largest clones hold 1.6%. The rearrangement links TRBV4-3 to TRBJ1-2, with TRBD1 matching 9 bases. The sequence derives from a man aged 35 to 55 with colorectal cancer. What was sequenced was PBMCs. The CDR3 bases are TGCGCCAGCAGCCAAGGGACAGGGGTTTTTGGCTACACCTTC. Translating it yields CASSQGTGVFGYTF.